The entry below describes one T cell receptor (beta chain). The assay was immunoSEQ multiplex PCR, and TCRdb's table has in-frame clones only and misses some. The sample carries about 150,000 clones, approximately 86% recorded once. The data were obtained in a study of blood T cell repertoires in COVID-19. Study in general: T cells, B-cell-depleted T cells, or PBMCs provided the cDNA or gDNA that served as material.

V lost 2 bases, J lost 0 bases, and 12 bases lay in between. Germline values: CDR1 SGHRS, CDR2 YFSETQ. This CDR3 has 15 amino acids. This clonotype was obtained from a woman in her thirties or forties who had been exposed to COVID-19. What was sequenced was PBMCs or T cells enriched from blood (not recorded which). The chain is built from TRBV5-1 and TRBJ2-7; perhaps TRBD2 as D (5 bases). The CDR3: CASSFRTQVSYEQYF. The CDR3 DNA follows: TGCGCCAGCAGCTTCCGGACTCAGGTCTCCTACGAGCAGTACTTC.